This T cell receptor (beta chain) was recovered during a study of CD8+ T cells in alopecia areata. Study at large: Tofacitinib lasted 6 to 18 months, then 6 months off drug. Overall study findings and caveats: Researchers report lesional scalp, most notably alopecia totalis/universalis, outstripped normal scalp in clonality.

Isolated RNA was reverse transcribed into cDNA used as the sequencing template. Some clones are missing from TCRdb's copy, which holds only in-frame ones; the method was immunoSEQ multiplex PCR. The sample consists of over 120,000 clones, roughly 50% of them appearing once. As regards this clone: Its antigen is undetermined.

Those with alopecia areata gave lesional scalp punch biopsies and peripheral blood. The sorting of PBMCs gave CD4+ and CD8+ T cells. The sequencing here drew on CD4+ T cells sorted from blood, taken at week 0. The TCR was taken from a human donor with alopecia areata.

CDR3 in DNA: TGTGCCAGCAGCCCGACCCCCACCGGGGAGCTGTTTTTT. Amino acids: CASSPTPTGELFF. V usage is TRBV14 and J usage is TRBJ2-2; D is uncertain. V was trimmed by 4 bases and J by 4 bases, leaving 7 bases between them. From germline, CDR1 is SGHDN and CDR2 FVKESK. This CDR3 contains 13 residues. Full variable domain (outside the CDR3, taken from reference TRBV14 and TRBJ2-2): EAGVTQFPSHSVIEKGQTVTLRCDPISGHDNLYWYRRVMGKEIKFLLHFVKESKQDESGMPNNRFLAERTGGTYSTLKVQPAELEDSGVYFCASSPTPTGELFFGEGSRLTVL.